This TCR beta chain was sequenced during a study of CD8 T cells in ankylosing spondylitis. This clonotype was picked up a small number of times. Its antigen is unknown. Whole-study results and caveats: Clones linked to the disease showed a CD8+ phenotype. They occurred at relatively low frequencies in peripheral blood. A TCR beta motif made of several highly homologous variants seemed typical of ankylosing spondylitis blood.

With molecular barcodes, quantitative 5'-RACE was used to make the TCR beta libraries. TCRdb re-derived calls from the 5' RACE reads in MiXCR, one entry per CDR3 protein. The sample lists 150,000 to 200,000 distinct CDR3 sequences, 25% to 35% occurring once. The source is a male donor with ankylosing spondylitis. The sequencing sample was made of synovial fluid, either unsorted or a sorted T cell fraction (not recorded which).

The CDR3 DNA is TGTGCCAGCAGCCTGAACGGGCCGCAAGAGACCCAGTACTTC. Translated, it gives CASSLNGPQETQYF. The J gene is TRBJ2-5, the V gene TRBV7-2; D ambiguous. V gave up 5 bases and J gave up 2 bases, with 12 bases separating them. The CDR3 runs to 14 residues. Germline loops: CDR1 SGHTA, CDR2 FQGNSA.